This T cell receptor (beta chain) was profiled in a study of shared clonotypes between healthy human individuals. About the study: The people who gave samples were a couple of women and a few men aged 18 to 49. General study points: The diversity represented, both genetic and in exposure history, was limited by few donors.

Comments on this clone: Antigen unknown.

The protocol was immunoSEQ multiplex PCR, while the TCRdb copy is restricted to in-frame clones and leaves out a portion. This sample has millions of clones; approximately 95% occur once, and the top ten carry more than 0.1%. This TCR came from a man between 18 and 29 years old in good health. Sequences were obtained from naive CD4+ T cells sorted from blood. This sample's subset: CD45RA+ positively selected.

CDR3 loop: CASSLAGQGQFF. Written as DNA, the CDR3 is TGTGCCAGCAGCTTAGCGGGGCAGGGCCAGTTCTTC. This chain joins TRBV7-6 and TRBJ2-1, with a possible D match to TRBD1 (5 bases). From germline, CDR1 is SGHVS and CDR2 FNYEAQ. Between the trimmed V and J ends, which lost 0 bases and 13 bases, there was a span of 10 bases. The CDR3 has 12 amino acids.